The T cell receptor (beta chain) described here comes from a study of T cells in localized non-small cell lung cancer (dated by TCRdb to 2018 to 2021). Broadly, across the study: The study examined T cell repertoires in a few hundred patients with early-stage NSCLC and compared tumors with uninvolved tumor-adjacent lungs. The mean age of the NSCLC patients was about 62 years, with 130 or so men and 85 to 110 women. All 230 or so NSCLC patients in the cohort were treatment-naive and had localized lung tumors that were resected. What the research found in general, with its limitations: Longer overall survival was associated with higher T cell density in blood, whereas shorter survival was associated with higher clonality in adjacent lung. A median of about 53 of the top 100 tumor clones were detected in paired uninvolved adjacent lung, and some 30 of these tumor clones were also found among the top 100 clones of the paired uninvolved adjacent lung. Uninvolved tumor-adjacent lung showed the highest T cell clonality, higher than tumor, which suggests more focused antigenic responses in the adjacent lung. Because multi-region tumor sequencing was not done, intratumor heterogeneity could not be ruled out. Because the study design was exploratory, TCR variables were selected using unadjusted p-values without false-discovery rate correction.

TCR beta CDR3 regions were sequenced from DNA using the immunoSEQ Assay. Concerning the study's data processing: To compute T cell density, TCR beta template counts were normalized to usable DNA, which was estimated by amplifying housekeeping genes. The preseqR package was used to estimate richness by extrapolating to 400,000 templates for PBMC samples and to 120,000 templates for tissue samples. Clonality was defined by subtracting Pielou's evenness from one. Tissue-enriched TCRs were identified by differential abundance testing using productive amino-acid clonotypes, minimum total count 5 and alpha 0.1. Repertoire overlap between compartments was quantified with the Jaccard Index and Morisita Overlap Index. GLIPH clustered TCR beta CDR3s with public tetramer-defined viral CDR3s; viral motifs required at least three viral sequences plus V-gene enrichment. Here the immuneACCESS table is served through TCRdb, limited to in-frame sequences with V and J called. Missing clones are a known gap in these copies; in checked studies unresolved V genes cover under half, and the rest lacks a known reason. Clone size and V and J calls were adopted from that table, with D and trimming inferred from the DNA. Here the sample has 45,000 or so clones; roughly 90% occur a single time. The ten most abundant clones make up about 10% of the sample.

Comments on this clone: The specificity of this receptor is unknown. No much larger clone is present one base from it, and per-base qualities are unavailable.

CDR1 is given as MNHEY and CDR2 as SMNVEV, both from the germline V gene (reference sequence). The CDR3 spans 13 residues, from the cysteine through the phenylalanine. The only DNA kept is the CDR3, 39 bases in frame from the first base. Trimming removed 6 bases from V and 8 bases from J, leaving 13 bases between the germline ends. At diagnosis, tumor, uninvolved tumor-adjacent lung and peripheral blood were collected and then preserved as a mix of FFPE and fresh-frozen material. For TCR repertoire profiling, blood samples were analyzed in the form of peripheral blood mononuclear cells. The sequence derives from a woman aged 35-70 years with stage II lung adenocarcinoma. The source was PBMCs, collected before any cancer treatment. This receptor chain uses TRBV27 and TRBJ1-4; there is no confident call for the D gene. The base sequence is TGTGCCAGCAGACAAAACGGAAGGGAAAAACTGTTTTTT. Its translation is CASRQNGREKLFF. With all but the CDR3 taken from the reference TRBV27 and TRBJ1-4 genes, the full variable domain is: EAQVTQNPRYLITVTGKKLTVTCSQNMNHEYMSWYRQDPGLGLRQIYYSMNVEVTDKGDVPEGYKVSRKEKRNFPLILESPSPNQTSLYFCASRQNGREKLFFGSGTQLSVL.